Below, 21 T cell receptor beta chains from the same sample are listed, as sequenced in a study of T cell changes during pregnancy in multiple sclerosis. Measured with immunoSEQ multiplex PCR; TCRdb has only the in-frame clones, and not every one. The sample lists 40,000 to 45,000 clones; nearly 90% were seen once. Sequenced material: CD4+ T cells from peripheral blood mononuclear cells, taken after pregnancy. The receptors originated from a female donor with multiple sclerosis, enrolled in a pregnancy study.

V and J are TRBV6-6 and TRBJ2-7; D possibly corresponds to TRBD2 (6 bases). Germline assignment: CDR1 MNHNY and CDR2 SVGAGI (reference sequence). There are 12 residues in the CDR3. V shed 2 bases and J shed 9 bases, with 11 bases lying between them. CDR3 loop: CASSYSPGGQYF. CDR3 nucleotide sequence: TGTGCCAGCAGTTACAGTCCCGGGGGGCAGTACTTC.

The V call is TRBV29-1, the J call TRBJ1-3; no firm D call. There are 12 residues in the CDR3. V was pared by 6 bases and J by 0 bases, with 6 bases between. CDR1 is SQVTM, CDR2 ANQGSEA, per germline. This chain's CDR3 is CSVESSGNTIYF. The CDR3 nucleotides read TGCAGCGTAGAGAGCTCTGGAAACACCATATATTTT.

The V call is TRBV2, the J call TRBJ2-3, with 11 bases fitting TRBD2. Germline loops: CDR1 SNHLY, CDR2 FYNNEI. The CDR3 sequence is 15 residues long. V was pared by 6 bases and J by 3 bases, with 5 bases of the junction left unmatched. This chain's CDR3 is CASRLLAGVTDTQYF. The DNA of the CDR3 is TGTGCCAGCAGATTACTAGCGGGGGTAACAGATACGCAGTATTTT.

The chain couples TRBV27 to TRBJ1-4; 9 bases are shared with TRBD1. This CDR3 spans 14 amino acids. The V gene's germline CDR1 is MNHEY and CDR2 SMNVEV (reference sequence). Germline trimming cut 5 bases from V and 7 bases from J; bases unmatched to any gene: 5. The CDR3 nucleotides are TGTGCCAGCAGTGTACAGGGGGCGAGTGAAAAACTGTTTTTT. Translation gives CASSVQGASEKLFF.

The rearrangement uses TRBV19 and TRBJ2-1, with 7 nucleotides matching TRBD2. The length of the CDR3 is 13 residues. Trimming took 3 bases from V and 10 from J; bases not matched to a gene: 6. Germline CDR1 and CDR2: LNHDA and SQIVND (reference sequence). This chain's CDR3 is CASSIGWGGEQFF. As DNA, the CDR3 is TGTGCCAGTAGTATTGGGTGGGGGGGGGAGCAGTTCTTC.

This chain connects TRBV15 to TRBJ1-1; D possibly corresponds to TRBD1 (6 bases). Germline CDR1 LNHNV, CDR2 YYDKDF (reference sequence). V was clipped by 3 bases and J by 4 bases, with 15 bases between them. CDR3 size: 15 residues. Here the CDR3 DNA reads TGTGCCACCAGCAGGGGGGGGCTGGGGTCCACTGAAGCTTTCTTT. Its translation: CATSRGGLGSTEAFF. The whole variable domain, filled in from reference TRBV15 and TRBJ1-1, reads DAMVIQNPRYQVTQFGKPVTLSCSQTLNHNVMYWYQQKSSQAPKLLFHYYDKDFNNEADTPDNFQSRRPNTSFCFLDIRSPGLGDTAMYLCATSRGGLGSTEAFFGQGTRLTVV.

The gene calls are TRBV5-4 and TRBJ2-7; 8 bases agree with TRBD1. The CDR3 runs 13 residues. CDR1 and CDR2 (germline): SGHNT, YYREEE (reference sequence). The ends lost 3 bases at V and 1 base at J; junction bases unmatched: 0. DNA for the CDR3: TGTGCCAGCAGCTGGACAGGGTCCTACGAGCAGTACTTC. This translates into CASSWTGSYEQYF. The full variable domain, its missing parts supplied by reference TRBV5-4 and TRBJ2-7, is ETGVTQSPTHLIKTRGQQVTLRCSSQSGHNTVSWYQQALGQGPQFIFQYYREEENGRGNFPPRFSGLQFPNYSSELNVNALELDDSALYLCASSWTGSYEQYFGPGTRLTVT.

V and J are TRBV4-3 and TRBJ2-3, with 8 bases aligning to TRBD2. The CDR3 totals 17 residues. CDR1 and CDR2 (germline): LGHNA, YSLEER. Trimming at V came to 0 bases and at J to 1 base, leaving 6 bases not matched to a gene. This chain's CDR3 is CASSQDGWRGGTDTQYF. The CDR3 nucleotides are TGCGCCAGCAGCCAAGATGGTTGGCGGGGGGGCACAGATACGCAGTATTTT.

This chain joins TRBV19 and TRBJ2-6; D is perhaps TRBD1 (6 bases). The V end lost 1 base, the J end lost 2 bases, and 15 bases lay between the germline ends. This CDR3 region has 18 residues. The germline V gene encodes CDR1 LNHDA and CDR2 SQIVND (reference sequence). CDR3 nucleotide sequence: TGTGCCAGTAGTATAGTTTACTTAGGGGGAACTGGGGCCAACGTCCTGACTTTC. This gives the protein CASSIVYLGGTGANVLTF.

This CDR3 reads CASSEGQPLQLYYGYTF. The CDR3 nucleotides read TGTGCCAGCAGTGAGGGACAGCCCCTTCAACTCTACTATGGCTACACCTTC. The chain recombines TRBV2 with TRBJ1-2; TRBD1 matches at 7 bases. The CDR3 spans 17 residues. Losses at the gene ends were 3 bases for V and 3 bases for J; bases not matched to a gene: 13. CDR1 is SNHLY, CDR2 FYNNEI, per germline.

In its sample, this clone was seen a few times. The chain is built from TRBV5-4 and TRBJ1-1, with D uncertain. V lost 4 bases and J lost 8, with 18 bases in between. The CDR3 covers 14 residues. Germline CDR1 SGHNT, CDR2 YYREEE (reference sequence). The chain's CDR3 is CASSRVGRPTEAFF. In nucleotides, the CDR3 is TGTGCCAGCAGCCGGGTGGGGAGACCAACCGAAGCTTTCTTT.

CDR3 region: CASSQERWTGGTGANVLTF. In DNA, the CDR3 is TGCGCCAGCAGCCAAGAGAGGTGGACAGGGGGGACTGGGGCCAACGTCCTGACTTTC. The genes are TRBV4-3 and TRBJ2-6; TRBD1 matches 10 bases. There are 19 residues in the CDR3. V was clipped by 0 bases and J by 2 bases; unmatched bases: 7. CDR1 and CDR2 (germline): LGHNA, YSLEER.

Within the sample, this clone is medium-sized. This chain joins TRBV4-1 and TRBJ2-1; no reliable D call. Germline CDR1 MGHRA, CDR2 YSYEKL. CDR3 length equals 16 residues. Trimming took 1 base from V and 2 from J, leaving 12 bases between them. CDR3 region: CASSQVDLVTYNEQFF. The CDR3 DNA follows: TGCGCCAGCAGCCAAGTCGATTTAGTGACCTACAATGAGCAGTTCTTC.

The V and J genes are TRBV11-2 and TRBJ2-7; tentative D call: TRBD2 (5 bases). The V gene lost 2 bases and the J gene lost 7 bases, with 24 bases spanning the gap. This CDR3 region has 17 residues. In germline, CDR1 is SGHAT, CDR2 FQNNGV. CDR3 coding DNA: TGTGCCAGCAGCTTAAGCCCCGGCTCTGGGCTTGGGAGAGAGCAGTACTTC. Amino acid sequence: CASSLSPGSGLGREQYF.

The gene calls are TRBV28 and TRBJ1-6, with a tentative D call TRBD1 (5 bases). This CDR3 spans 15 amino acids. V was pared by 6 bases and J by 3 bases, with 12 bases between. Germline values: CDR1 MDHEN, CDR2 SYDVKM. The CDR3 nucleotides are TGTGCCAGCAGACCAGGGCGTAGCTATAATTCACCCCTCCACTTT. Residues: CASRPGRSYNSPLHF.

The rearrangement joins TRBV9 to TRBJ1-2; TRBD1 agrees at 8 bases. Looked up from germline, CDR1 is SGDLS and CDR2 is YYNGEE. There are 14 residues in the CDR3. The junction had 2 bases not matched to a gene; V was cut back by 0 bases and J by 4 bases. The CDR3 bases are TGTGCCAGCAGCGTAGTGACAGGGGCCTATGGCTACACCTTC. Protein: CASSVVTGAYGYTF.

The chain links TRBV28 to TRBJ1-5; TRBD1 matches 8 bases. Unmatched junction bases numbered 10, after V lost 6 bases and J lost 0 bases. Germline V gives CDR1 MDHEN, CDR2 SYDVKM. CDR3 length: 17 residues. This CDR3 is CASSYGQGLYSNQPQHF. The CDR3 DNA follows: TGTGCCAGCAGCTACGGACAGGGACTTTATAGCAATCAGCCCCAGCATTTT. Using reference TRBV28 and TRBJ1-5 for the parts outside the CDR3, the full variable domain is DVKVTQSSRYLVKRTGEKVFLECVQDMDHENMFWYRQDPGLGLRLIYFSYDVKMKEKGDIPEGYSVSREKKERFSLILESASTNQTSMYLCASSYGQGLYSNQPQHFGDGTRLSIL.

The V call is TRBV30, the J call TRBJ2-6, with 8 nucleotides matching TRBD1. This CDR3 has 14 residues. Trimming cost V 7 bases and J 0 bases; bases outside gene matches: 2. Germline CDR1 and CDR2: GTSNPN and SVGIG (reference sequence). The CDR3 DNA reads as TGTGCCTTGGACAGGGTCTCTGGGGCCAACGTCCTGACTTTC. As protein: CALDRVSGANVLTF.

Concerning this clone itself: Other DNA sequences from this sample encode an identical CDR3 as well. This sequence joins TRBV7-2 and TRBJ2-3, with D uncertain. Germline CDR1 SGHTA, CDR2 FQGNSA. The CDR3 loop spans 15 amino acids. Trimming stripped 1 base from V and 1 base from J, with 9 bases between. The CDR3 DNA follows: TGTGCCAGCAGCTTAGGGAGAGAGGGCACAGATACGCAGTATTTT. This gives the protein CASSLGREGTDTQYF.

The chain is built from TRBV7-2 and TRBJ1-3, with D possibly TRBD1 on 5 matching bases. Germline V gene sequence: CDR1 SGHTA, CDR2 FQGNSA. Trimming removed 1 base from V and 4 bases from J, with 14 bases in between. This CDR3 contains 16 residues. The CDR3 DNA sequence: TGTGCCAGCAGCTTAGATCCACCGAGACAGGGAAACACCATATATTTT. This translates into CASSLDPPRQGNTIYF.

The V gene is TRBV9, the J gene TRBJ2-5; 11 bases are shared with TRBD1. The CDR3 length is 16 residues. V gave up 4 bases and J gave up 4 bases; unmatched junction bases: 9. CDR1 is SGDLS and CDR2 is YYNGEE in the germline V gene. In DNA, the CDR3 is TGTGCCAGCAGCTTCCGGACAGGGGGCCTCGGAGAGACCCAGTACTTC. Amino acids: CASSFRTGGLGETQYF.